This is a list of T cell receptor beta chains from one sample in a study of shared clonotypes between healthy human individuals. Produced via immunoSEQ multiplex PCR; TCRdb's table is partial and in-frame only. The sample has about 2.1 million clones; around 93% are singletons. Input material: naive CD8+ T cells from PBMCs. The receptors stem from a man aged 18 to 30 in good health. Some clones in this sample may be carry-over from other donors' samples. The CDR3 runs from the conserved cysteine through the conserved F or W. Each record gives: J gene, clone size, V gene, CDR3 protein. Clone size is stated in some rows and not others, as once, few, many or a class when expanded.

j_call: TRBJ2-1
clone_size: -
v_call: TRBV11-2
cdr3_aa: CASSVKPPQRDSYNEQFF

j_call: TRBJ2-7
clone_size: -
v_call: TRBV9
cdr3_aa: CASSVAGGTGYEQYF

j_call: TRBJ1-5
clone_size: -
v_call: TRBV27
cdr3_aa: CASSLFRDSNQPQHF

j_call: TRBJ1-1
clone_size: -
v_call: TRBV19
cdr3_aa: CASSIDRRNTEAFF

j_call: TRBJ2-1
clone_size: -
v_call: TRBV7-6
cdr3_aa: CASSGRSLSRNEQFF

j_call: TRBJ2-1
clone_size: -
v_call: TRBV28
cdr3_aa: CASSLELGSYNEQFF

j_call: TRBJ2-3
clone_size: -
v_call: TRBV11-3
cdr3_aa: CASSARERSTDTQYF

j_call: TRBJ1-3
clone_size: -
v_call: TRBV15
cdr3_aa: CATSGGTGTGNTIYF

j_call: TRBJ1-2
clone_size: -
v_call: TRBV27
cdr3_aa: CASSPSSLTGTYGYTF

j_call: TRBJ1-2
clone_size: -
v_call: TRBV27
cdr3_aa: CASQASGQYGYTF

j_call: TRBJ2-5
clone_size: -
v_call: TRBV28
cdr3_aa: CASKAPPRWTESETQYF

j_call: TRBJ2-7
clone_size: once
v_call: TRBV27
cdr3_aa: CASSPGSGYEQYF

j_call: TRBJ2-7
clone_size: -
v_call: TRBV7-8
cdr3_aa: CASSLIVGPDYEQYF

j_call: TRBJ1-2
clone_size: -
v_call: TRBV10-3
cdr3_aa: CAISESRGSSYGYTF

j_call: TRBJ1-4
clone_size: -
v_call: TRBV2
cdr3_aa: CASSRWGTDNEKLFF

j_call: TRBJ2-3
clone_size: -
v_call: TRBV4-1
cdr3_aa: CASSPTGTGLDTQYF